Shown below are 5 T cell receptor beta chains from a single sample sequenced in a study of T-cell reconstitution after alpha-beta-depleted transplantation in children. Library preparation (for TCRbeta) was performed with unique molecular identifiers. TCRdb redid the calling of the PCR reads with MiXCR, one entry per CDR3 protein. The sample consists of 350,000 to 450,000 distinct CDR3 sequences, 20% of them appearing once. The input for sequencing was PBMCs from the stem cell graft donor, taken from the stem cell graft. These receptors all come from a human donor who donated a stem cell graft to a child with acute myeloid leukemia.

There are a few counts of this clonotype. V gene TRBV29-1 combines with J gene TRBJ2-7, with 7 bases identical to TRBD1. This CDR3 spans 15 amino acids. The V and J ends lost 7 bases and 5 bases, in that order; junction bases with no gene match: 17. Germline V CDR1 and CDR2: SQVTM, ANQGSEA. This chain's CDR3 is CSAKGAGRIDHEQYF. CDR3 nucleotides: TGCAGCGCTAAGGGGGCAGGAAGGATCGACCACGAGCAGTACTTC.

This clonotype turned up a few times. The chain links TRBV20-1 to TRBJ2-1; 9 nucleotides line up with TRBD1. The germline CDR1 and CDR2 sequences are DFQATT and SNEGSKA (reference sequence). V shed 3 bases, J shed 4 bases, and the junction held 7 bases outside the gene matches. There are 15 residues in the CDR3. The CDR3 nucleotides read TGCAGTGCTAGTAGCCGGGACAGGGCGTACAATGAGCAGTTCTTC. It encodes CSASSRDRAYNEQFF.

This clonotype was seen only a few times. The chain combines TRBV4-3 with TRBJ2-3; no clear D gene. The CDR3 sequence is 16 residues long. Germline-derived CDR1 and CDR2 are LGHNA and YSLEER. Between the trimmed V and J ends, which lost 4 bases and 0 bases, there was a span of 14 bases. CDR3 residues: CASSRKAFTSTDTQYF. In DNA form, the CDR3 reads TGCGCCAGCAGCCGGAAGGCTTTTACTAGCACAGATACGCAGTATTTT.

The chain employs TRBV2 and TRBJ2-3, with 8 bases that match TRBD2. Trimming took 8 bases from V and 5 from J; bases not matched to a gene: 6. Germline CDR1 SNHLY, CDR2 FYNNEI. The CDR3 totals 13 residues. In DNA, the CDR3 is TGTGCCAGCTCCCGGGGGGGGAAAGATACGCAGTATTTT. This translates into CASSRGGKDTQYF.

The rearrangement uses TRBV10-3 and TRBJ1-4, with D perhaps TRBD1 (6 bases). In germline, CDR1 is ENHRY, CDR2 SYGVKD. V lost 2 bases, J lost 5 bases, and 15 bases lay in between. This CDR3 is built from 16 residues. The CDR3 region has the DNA TGTGCCATCAGTGAGCGGGGCAGGGGCACCAATGAAAAACTGTTTTTT. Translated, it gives CAISERGRGTNEKLFF.